The 31 T cell receptor beta chains presented below share a single source sample, sequenced in a study of OX40 agonist ivuxolimab in advanced cancers. This table comes from immunoSEQ multiplex PCR, and its TCRdb copy is limited to in-frame clones, with some not included. This table has around 43,000 clones, around 89% appearing once. This specimen consisted of CD4+ or CD8+ T cells sorted from blood, obtained in a trial of the OX40 agonist ivuxolimab. Every receptor here comes from an adult with an advanced solid tumor such as melanoma, head and neck, liver or kidney cancer.

This chain connects TRBV27 to TRBJ1-1, with TRBD1 identical over 9 bases. Trimming at V came to 4 bases and at J to 2 bases, leaving 2 bases not matched to a gene. The V gene's germline CDR1 is MNHEY and CDR2 SMNVEV (reference sequence). CDR3 size: 14 residues. DNA of the CDR3: TGTGCCAGCAGTTGGACAGGGGCTAACACTGAAGCTTTCTTT. It specifies CASSWTGANTEAFF.

This clone was seen a few times. In DNA, the CDR3 is TGTGCCACCAGACCGACAGGGAAGGGCGAGCAGTACTTC. Its protein is CATRPTGKGEQYF. This chain uses TRBV15 with TRBJ2-7, with 7 bases lining up with TRBD1. This CDR3 comprises 13 residues. Germline V gives CDR1 LNHNV, CDR2 YYDKDF (reference sequence). V lost 6 bases to trimming and J lost 6 bases; unmatched junction nucleotides: 8.

The chain combines TRBV2 with TRBJ1-1, with D possibly being TRBD1 (6 bases). The length of the CDR3 is 12 residues. Trimming stripped 6 bases from V and 11 bases from J, with 16 bases between. Germline-derived CDR1 and CDR2 are SNHLY and FYNNEI. DNA for the CDR3: TGTGCCAGCAGCCCCGGGGGCGTCGGGGCTTTCTTT. This codes for CASSPGGVGAFF.

The V gene is TRBV4-2, the J gene TRBJ2-7; D tentatively fits TRBD1 or TRBD2 (5 bases each). There are 14 residues in the CDR3. The germline gives CDR1 LGHNA, CDR2 YNFKEQ. V was pared by 7 bases and J by 3 bases, with 16 bases between. CDR3 sequence reads: CASTVLPGGYEQYF. CDR3 in DNA: TGTGCCAGCACCGTTCTGCCTGGGGGCTACGAGCAGTACTTC.

The gene calls are TRBV5-6 and TRBJ1-6; 9 bases align to TRBD1. Germline V lookup: CDR1 SGHDT, CDR2 YYEEEE. CDR3 length: 18 amino acids. The V gene end was trimmed by 0 bases and the J gene end by 9 bases; junction bases not matched to a gene: 13. CDR3 in amino acids: CASSLDAGQGATGSPLHF. In DNA, the CDR3 is TGTGCCAGCAGCTTGGACGCGGGACAGGGCGCTACGGGTTCACCCCTCCACTTT. Supplemented by reference TRBV5-6 and TRBJ1-6, the full variable domain reads DAGVTQSPTHLIKTRGQQVTLRCSPKSGHDTVSWYQQALGQGPQFIFQYYEEEERQRGNFPDRFSGHQFPNYSSELNVNALLLGDSALYLCASSLDAGQGATGSPLHFGNGTRLTVT.

The J gene is TRBJ2-1, the V gene TRBV4-2, with 10 bases identical to TRBD1. CDR3 size: 17 residues. V lost 1 base to trimming and J lost 4 bases; unmatched junction nucleotides: 7. Germline V lookup: CDR1 LGHNA, CDR2 YNFKEQ. CDR3 amino acids: CASSQATGTGVYNEQFF. The CDR3 nucleotides read TGTGCCAGCAGCCAAGCCACCGGGACAGGGGTTTACAATGAGCAGTTCTTC.

The V and J genes are TRBV29-1 and TRBJ1-2, with TRBD1 identical over 7 bases. Trimming cost V 6 bases and J 1 base; bases outside gene matches: 5. Germline CDR1 and CDR2: SQVTM and ANQGSEA. This CDR3 is 13 amino acids long. DNA for the CDR3: TGCAGCGTGTTGACAGGGAATAACTATGGCTACACCTTC. Translated, it gives CSVLTGNNYGYTF.

The chain is built from TRBV27 and TRBJ2-7, with D hard to call. Trimming pared 2 bases from V and 3 bases from J, leaving 8 bases between. Germline assignment: CDR1 MNHEY and CDR2 SMNVEV (reference sequence). The CDR3 spans 13 residues. Here the CDR3 DNA reads TGTGCCAGCAGTTTACATGGAAACTACGAGCAGTACTTC. Encoded protein: CASSLHGNYEQYF.

V usage is TRBV27 and J usage is TRBJ1-1; 8 nucleotides align to TRBD1. The junction had 6 bases not matched to a gene; V was cut back by 7 bases and J by 5 bases. Per the germline V gene, CDR1 is MNHEY and CDR2 is SMNVEV (reference sequence). This CDR3 contains 13 residues. CDR3 in amino acids: CASKDRVRTEAFF. In DNA, the CDR3 is TGTGCCAGCAAGGACAGGGTGAGGACTGAAGCTTTCTTT.

This chain links TRBV6-4 with TRBJ2-1; TRBD2 aligns across 13 bases. The CDR3 is 15 residues long. V trimming: 3 bases; J trimming: 6 bases; junction bases outside the gene matches: 2. Germline assignment: CDR1 MRHNA and CDR2 SNTAGT. The CDR3 nucleotides are TGTGCCAGCAGTGATGGACTAGCGGGAGTCAATGAGCAGTTCTTC. It specifies CASSDGLAGVNEQFF.

The gene calls are TRBV7-2 and TRBJ2-7; unclear D gene. V shed 8 bases and J shed 0 bases, with 14 bases lying between them. Germline CDR1 reads SGHTA; CDR2 reads FQGNSA. The CDR3 is 14 residues long. DNA of the CDR3: TGTGCCAGCGGCCTAGGCGGATTCTCCTACGAGCAGTACTTC. It encodes CASGLGGFSYEQYF.

The genes are TRBV7-9 and TRBJ1-1; D remains ambiguous. V dropped 3 bases and J dropped 4 bases, with 9 bases sitting between them. This CDR3 contains 13 residues. Per the germline V gene, CDR1 is SEHNR and CDR2 is FQNEAQ (reference sequence). In DNA, the CDR3 is TGTGCCAGCAGCTTGGGAGGGTCCACTGAAGCTTTCTTT. Amino acids: CASSLGGSTEAFF.

In DNA, the CDR3 is TGTGCCAGCACACCCAACAATGAGCAGTTCTTC. It codes for CASTPNNEQFF. V usage is TRBV2 and J usage is TRBJ2-1; the D is unclear. Germline values: CDR1 SNHLY, CDR2 FYNNEI. The CDR3 has 11 amino acids. Trimming stripped 7 bases from V and 5 bases from J, with 6 bases between. Drawing the rest from reference TRBV2 and TRBJ2-1, the complete variable domain is EPEVTQTPSHQVTQMGQEVILRCVPISNHLYFYWYRQILGQKVEFLVSFYNNEISEKSEIFDDQFSVERPDGSNFTLKIRSTKLEDSAMYFCASTPNNEQFFGPGTRLTVL.

The chain carries TRBV25-1 and TRBJ2-1, with no clear D. V lost 3 bases and J 0 bases, leaving 6 bases between the germline ends. CDR1 and CDR2 from the germline V gene are MGHDK and SYGVNS. This CDR3 has 14 residues. CDR3: CASSESSSYNEQFF. Written as DNA, the CDR3 is TGTGCCAGCAGTGAGTCGAGCTCCTACAATGAGCAGTTCTTC.

The chain links TRBV13 to TRBJ2-5; the D gene is possibly TRBD1 (6 bases). Trimming stripped 6 bases from V and 2 bases from J, with 16 bases between. The germline gives CDR1 PRHDT, CDR2 FYEKMQ (reference sequence). CDR3 length: 15 amino acids. The CDR3 DNA reads TGTGCCAGCAGTTTCGGACAGTGGGGACAAGAGACCCAGTACTTC. It specifies CASSFGQWGQETQYF.

This clone turned up a few times. This chain connects TRBV7-9 to TRBJ2-5, with 8 bases that match TRBD2. Germline V gene data show CDR1 as SEHNR and CDR2 as FQNEAQ (reference sequence). The trim removed 5 bases at V and 5 bases at J, leaving 13 bases unmatched. This CDR3 is 16 amino acids long. CDR3 coding DNA: TGTGCCAGCAGCCCCACCGGGGGGGGAAGCGGGGAGACCCAGTACTTC. Translated, it gives CASSPTGGGSGETQYF.

The sample holds one count of this clone. The chain is built from TRBV14 and TRBJ1-2, with no clear D. This CDR3 contains 19 residues. CDR1 and CDR2 from the germline V gene are SGHDN and FVKESK. V gave up 0 bases and J gave up 8 bases, with 28 bases separating them. This CDR3 is CASSQEPRRRAGRGFGYTF. Written as DNA, the CDR3 is TGTGCCAGCAGCCAAGAACCCCGTCGTCGGGCAGGCCGAGGGTTCGGCTACACCTTC. The complete variable domain, with remaining parts taken from reference TRBV14 and TRBJ1-2, reads EAGVTQFPSHSVIEKGQTVTLRCDPISGHDNLYWYRRVMGKEIKFLLHFVKESKQDESGMPNNRFLAERTGGTYSTLKVQPAELEDSGVYFCASSQEPRRRAGRGFGYTFGSGTRLTVV.

The CDR3: CSVDYMNTEAFF. The CDR3 region has the DNA TGCAGCGTTGATTATATGAACACTGAAGCTTTCTTT. The genes are TRBV29-1 and TRBJ1-1; D is unclear. This CDR3 region has 12 residues. V was trimmed by 3 bases and J by 0 bases, leaving 5 bases between them. Germline CDR1 and CDR2: SQVTM and ANQGSEA.

The chain uses TRBV29-1 and TRBJ1-1; D is possibly TRBD1 (5 bases). The CDR3 totals 17 residues. V lost 5 bases to trimming and J lost 5 bases, with 27 bases between them. The germline V gene has CDR1 SQVTM and CDR2 ANQGSEA. CDR3 protein: CSVSDVVSLPGGTEAFF. The CDR3 nucleotides are TGCAGCGTTTCGGACGTGGTCTCCCTCCCTGGGGGGACTGAAGCTTTCTTT.

This chain uses TRBV9 with TRBJ1-1, with 8 bases aligning to TRBD1. Germline V gene data show CDR1 as SGDLS and CDR2 as YYNGEE. The CDR3 contains 15 residues. With V trimmed by 3 bases and J by 1 base, 5 bases remained unmatched. The CDR3 nucleotides are TGTGCCAGCAGCGCAAACGGACAGGGGAACACTGAAGCTTTCTTT. Translation: CASSANGQGNTEAFF.

The rearrangement joins TRBV7-9 to TRBJ1-3; D unresolved. The CDR3 sequence is 17 residues long. Germline CDR1 reads SEHNR; CDR2 reads FQNEAQ (reference sequence). Trimming took off 1 base at V and 0 bases at J, with 13 bases between the two ends. CDR3 sequence: CASSLGGRWGSGNTIYF. As DNA, the CDR3 is TGTGCCAGCAGCTTAGGCGGGCGGTGGGGCTCTGGAAACACCATATATTTT.

The chain is built from TRBV28 and TRBJ2-7; D gene ambiguous. V lost 5 bases and J 1 base, leaving 12 bases between the germline ends. The CDR3 has 14 residues. The germline V gene has CDR1 MDHEN and CDR2 SYDVKM. CDR3 DNA sequence: TGTGCCAGCAGTCAGACCGAACGGTCCTACGAGCAGTACTTC. This encodes CASSQTERSYEQYF.

V is TRBV2 and J is TRBJ1-1; unclear D gene. Trimming left V 4 bases short and J 4 bases short, with 7 bases between. CDR1 and CDR2 from the germline V gene are SNHLY and FYNNEI. This CDR3 is built from 12 residues. Here the CDR3 DNA reads TGTGCCAGCAGTGCCCCGCGCACTGAAGCTTTCTTT. Encoded protein: CASSAPRTEAFF.

This sequence joins TRBV7-6 and TRBJ2-7; D possibly uses TRBD1 or TRBD2 (5 bases each). Per the germline V gene, CDR1 is SGHVS and CDR2 is FNYEAQ. CDR3 length equals 13 residues. V was trimmed by 5 bases and J by 6 bases, leaving 14 bases between them. The CDR3 DNA is TGTGCCAGCAGCCCAGTGGGACCCCGCGAGCAGTACTTC. Protein: CASSPVGPREQYF.

The chain recombines TRBV19 with TRBJ2-3, with D uncertain. Germline CDR1 and CDR2: LNHDA and SQIVND (reference sequence). This CDR3 is built from 14 residues. The V gene lost 6 bases and the J gene lost 3 bases, with 13 bases spanning the gap. The DNA for the CDR3 is TGTGCCAGTAGCCCGTCTCTGGTGACAGATACGCAGTATTTT. Amino acid sequence: CASSPSLVTDTQYF.

This clone was detected once. The rearrangement uses TRBV15 and TRBJ2-7; TRBD1 or TRBD2 may be the D gene (5 bases each). Trimming took 1 base from V and 3 from J, leaving 13 bases between them. Per germline, CDR1 LNHNV and CDR2 YYDKDF (reference sequence). The CDR3 covers 15 residues. CDR3 sequence: CATSRGTGRDYEQYF. The CDR3 DNA sequence: TGTGCCACCAGCAGAGGGACTGGCAGGGACTACGAGCAGTACTTC.

This clone is judged large. The CDR3 spells CATSLWDDVEAFF. CDR3 nucleotide sequence: TGTGCCACCAGCCTTTGGGACGATGTCGAAGCTTTCTTT. V usage is TRBV15 and J usage is TRBJ1-1; D possibly corresponds to TRBD1 (5 bases). The length of the CDR3 is 13 residues. V shed 5 bases and J shed 8 bases, with 15 bases lying between them. CDR1 is LNHNV, CDR2 YYDKDF, per germline (reference sequence).

The chain is built from TRBV4-1 and TRBJ2-2; D gene ambiguous. The CDR3 length is 13 residues. CDR1 MGHRA and CDR2 YSYEKL come from the germline V gene. Trimming pared 0 bases from V and 7 bases from J, leaving 6 bases between. The CDR3 sequence: CASSQEGHGELFF. In DNA form, the CDR3 reads TGCGCCAGCAGCCAAGAAGGGCACGGGGAGCTGTTTTTT.

V is TRBV2 and J is TRBJ1-1; 7 nucleotides agree with TRBD1. Trimming took 8 bases from V and 6 from J; bases not matched to a gene: 33. The CDR3 extends over 21 amino acids. The germline V gene has CDR1 SNHLY and CDR2 FYNNEI. The CDR3 here is CASPRGNYLTDSQGERPEAFF. The CDR3, as DNA: TGTGCCAGCCCTAGGGGGAACTATTTGACAGACTCTCAGGGGGAAAGGCCTGAAGCTTTCTTT.

The CDR3 region has the DNA TGTGCCAGTAGTATTGTCCGGGACGGTGCTAATCAGCCCCAGCATTTT. This codes for CASSIVRDGANQPQHF. The V and J genes are TRBV19 and TRBJ1-5; D perhaps matches TRBD1 (5 bases). The CDR3 extends over 16 amino acids. The V gene lost 3 bases and the J gene lost 4 bases, with 16 bases spanning the gap. CDR1 is LNHDA, CDR2 SQIVND, per germline (reference sequence).

This clone is deemed medium-sized. The chain is built from TRBV9 and TRBJ1-1; 11 positions agree with TRBD1. Germline CDR1 reads SGDLS; CDR2 reads YYNGEE. V shed 4 bases and J 6 bases; nucleotides not matched to a gene: 11. This CDR3 is built from 16 residues. Written as DNA, the CDR3 is TGTGCCAGCAGCACCCCTGGGGCGGGACAGGGGGCTGAAGCTTTCTTT. Protein sequence: CASSTPGAGQGAEAFF.